The T cell receptor beta chain under discussion was sequenced for a study of human T cells and chemical hapten exposure (dated by TCRdb to the early 2020s). Study-level background: For sensitization, 2% DPC in acetone was applied to a roughly 2 cm by roughly 2 cm area of upper inner arm skin. Throughout the study period of 20 to 30 weeks, patients also received therapeutic DPC doses to the scalp every week. Patch testing was done on the upper back using Finn chambers containing 0.01% DPC, and results were scored after 6 days according to International Contact Dermatitis Research Group standards. The patient cohort, mostly female, included alopecia areata with under or over 50% scalp involvement, alopecia totalis and alopecia universalis. Libraries were pooled for sequencing, and per-sample TCR yields varied mainly because of small differences in library volumes within the pool. Peripheral blood TCR repertoire changes were tracked in vivo in alopecia patients during primary and secondary sensitization to the hapten diphenylcyclopropenone (DPC). Patient blood was sampled pre-sensitization (week 0) and at 2, 6 and about 24 weeks after DPC sensitization. Under 30 alopecia patients gave blood for TCR sequencing at one to four time points (pre-sensitization, 2, 6 and 24 weeks).

The CDR1 and CDR2 encoded by the germline V gene are SGHDT and YYEEEE. There are 13 amino acids in the CDR3, from cysteine to phenylalanine inclusive. CDR3 DNA is the only sequence kept; it has 39 bases, read in frame from the first base. V was cut back by 3 bases and J by 7 bases, leaving a gap of 13 bases between them. The time point label on this specimen signifies: patch test 3, about 24 weeks after DPC sensitization. In the paper's terms, the treatment or condition label means: therapeutic diphenylcyclopropenone sensitization with weekly scalp DPC. At each patch-test visit, blood was drawn before the patch test was applied. Patients were eligible if aged 18 to 70, diagnosed with alopecia and judged suitable for DPC therapy, and pregnant patients were excluded. Total RNA was extracted from unfractionated whole blood collected in Tempus Blood RNA tubes. As for this clonotype: The antigen it recognizes is unknown. Base-call qualities are not available, and no considerably larger clone is one nucleotide away.

To prepare the library, RACE was applied. Sequenced using a NextSeq 500. Library preparation attached unique molecular identifiers to individual cDNA molecules for quantitative, reproducible TCR counting. From each blood RNA sample, both TCR alpha and TCR beta chains were sequenced. Per the source publication's procedure: Samples had a median of roughly 98,000 TCRs, with a range from roughly 20,000 to 690,600. V, J and CDR3 annotation of the TCR reads was carried out using the Decombinator software suite. For the PS versus PT1 abundance plots, all samples were subsampled to the same number of TCRs (28,000). TCRs were defined as expanded if absent before sensitization and observed at least eight times at the 2-week time point. The public sequencing data were trimmed at Q25 with fastp and processed into clonotypes with MiXCR by TCRdb, which kept only in-frame beta chains. Rows with one shared CDR3 protein collapse into an entry with the most common genes and DNA. Here the V and J calls rest on TCRdb's processing, not on the authors' analysis. The sample table shows roughly 200,000 distinct CDR3 sequences, and under 25% are seen once. Approximately 2.3% of the sample lies in the top ten.

The paper as a whole reports these results and caveats: Because every patient had alopecia, a presumed autoimmune disease, the patients' immune response might differ from that of healthy individuals. Repeated subsampling changed both the strength of the expansion versus patch-test correlation and the threshold at which the correlation became significant. Compared with pre-sensitization or healthy control sets, expanded TCRs formed significantly more large CDR3 similarity clusters, which is consistent with antigen-driven responses. The number of PT1 expanded TCRs positively correlated with patch test score, significant at thresholds 8, 16 and 32 but not 4. DPC sensitization did not change how many TCRs were above 1 in 1000 frequency, and no evidence was found of alterations in global repertoire structure.

This receptor was obtained from a woman aged 40 to 50 with alopecia areata. Some clones in this sample may be carry-over from other donors' samples. The input for sequencing was whole blood, taken in connection with sensitization to the hapten diphenylcyclopropenone (DPC). The V and J genes are TRBV5-6 and TRBJ1-1; no D gene can be assigned with confidence. The CDR3 region: CASSSLGIREAFF. The nucleotide sequence is TGTGCCAGCAGCTCGTTGGGGATCCGTGAAGCTTTCTTT.